Following are 32 T cell receptor beta chains from one sample sequenced in a study of spatial heterogeneity in lung cancer. The sample's time point: blood at routine non-recurrence follow-up after resection. The sequenced material consisted of unsorted whole RNA from tumor, nontumor lung or frozen PBMC. One entry per CDR3 protein results from TCRdb running MiXCR on the 5' RACE reads. The sample records some 110,000 distinct CDR3 sequences, roughly an eighth being singletons. The source material was PBMCs, sampled at follow-up. These receptors were obtained from a male donor with early-stage non-small cell lung cancer.

There are many counts of this clonotype. The genes are TRBV27 and TRBJ1-1; 8 bases agree with TRBD1. Germline V gene data show CDR1 as MNHEY and CDR2 as SMNVEV (reference sequence). Losses at the gene ends were 5 bases for V and 3 bases for J; bases not matched to a gene: 5. The CDR3 is made up of 14 amino acids. The CDR3 protein is CASSDRGFHTEAFF. In nucleotides, the CDR3 is TGTGCCAGCAGTGACAGGGGATTTCACACTGAAGCTTTCTTT.

This clonotype was counted ten times or more. The rearrangement links TRBV29-1 to TRBJ1-1; D is unclear. Germline V CDR1 and CDR2: SQVTM, ANQGSEA. Between the trimmed V and J ends, which lost 0 bases and 4 bases, there was a span of 12 bases. CDR3 size: 14 residues. The CDR3 here is CSVEDGPLGTEAFF. The CDR3 coding sequence is TGCAGCGTTGAAGATGGACCCCTTGGCACTGAAGCTTTCTTT.

The rearrangement links TRBV6-5 to TRBJ1-5; weak D call: TRBD1 (5 bases). Germline-derived CDR1 and CDR2 are MNHEY and SVGAGI. This CDR3 contains 13 residues. Trimming removed 6 bases from V and 1 base from J, with 7 bases in between. CDR3 sequence: CASRRGSNQPQHF. DNA for the CDR3: TGTGCCAGCAGACGGGGGAGCAATCAGCCCCAGCATTTT.

This clonotype was counted many times. This chain connects TRBV28 to TRBJ2-5; TRBD1 matches at 7 bases. There are 12 residues in the CDR3. V was clipped by 6 bases and J by 3 bases; unmatched bases: 1. Germline CDR1 and CDR2: MDHEN and SYDVKM. The CDR3 nucleotides are TGTGCCAGCAGGGGGACAGAAGAGACCCAGTACTTC. Its translation is CASRGTEETQYF.

Only a few counts were recorded for this clonotype. The chain couples TRBV28 to TRBJ1-3; D gene ambiguous. The germline V gene encodes CDR1 MDHEN and CDR2 SYDVKM. V was clipped by 8 bases and J by 5 bases, with 7 bases between them. This CDR3 has 11 residues. DNA for the CDR3: TGTGCCAGCCATAATAGAAACACCATATATTTT. It specifies CASHNRNTIYF.

This clonotype was seen ten or more times. The CDR3 sequence is CASRPTSSQRNTEAFF. The CDR3 DNA follows: TGTGCCAGCAGACCAACTTCGAGTCAGCGAAACACTGAAGCTTTCTTT. The V call is TRBV6-2 or TRBV6-3, the J call TRBJ1-1; D gene ambiguous. There are 16 residues in the CDR3. V was pared by 6 bases and J by 2 bases, with 19 bases between. Germline loops: CDR1 MNHEY, CDR2 SVGEGT.

The rearrangement uses TRBV6-5 and TRBJ2-7; 7 positions match TRBD2. The CDR3 is 14 residues long. J gave up 5 bases and V 2 bases, and 6 bases lay outside the gene matches. Per the germline V gene, CDR1 is MNHEY and CDR2 is SVGAGI. The CDR3 DNA sequence: TGTGCCAGCAGTTACCGGCGGGGGAGGGACGAGCAGTACTTC. Translated: CASSYRRGRDEQYF.

The chain joins TRBV25-1 to TRBJ2-7; D is undetermined. V lost 4 bases and J 5 bases, leaving 6 bases between the germline ends. The germline V gene encodes CDR1 MGHDK and CDR2 SYGVNS. CDR3 length: 11 amino acids. The CDR3 region has the DNA TGTGCCAGCAGTGCCCCGCACGAGCAGTACTTC. Protein product: CASSAPHEQYF.

This clonotype was found many times. The chain carries TRBV6-5 and TRBJ1-4; weak D call: TRBD1 (6 bases). This CDR3 contains 14 residues. Germline V gene lookup returns CDR1 MNHEY and CDR2 SVGAGI. With 6 bases removed from V and 8 bases from J, the gap between germline ends came to 16 bases. The DNA of the CDR3 is TGTGCCAGCAGGCGCACGGGGGCGGGAGAAAAACTGTTTTTT. Its protein is CASRRTGAGEKLFF.

As regards this clonotype: One end of the junction does not line up with germline, which may come from a read error. V gene TRBV20-1 combines with J gene TRBJ2-4; 7 positions agree with TRBD2. The CDR3 totals 15 residues. Germline CDR1 reads DFQATT; CDR2 reads SNEGSKA (reference sequence). CDR3: CSARVGGTDENIQYF. The CDR3 DNA reads TGCAGTGCCAGAGTGGGAGGGACGGACGAAAACATTCAGTACTTC.

This clonotype was detected a few times. CDR3: CASSLGASGATDTQYF. DNA for the CDR3: TGCGCCAGCAGCTTGGGGGCTAGCGGGGCCACAGATACGCAGTATTTT. The chain is built from TRBV5-1 and TRBJ2-3; 9 nucleotides align to TRBD2. V was pared by 0 bases and J by 2 bases, with 4 bases of the junction left unmatched. CDR3 length: 16 residues. Per the germline V gene, CDR1 is SGHRS and CDR2 is YFSETQ. The full variable domain, in which reference TRBV5-1 and TRBJ2-3 provide the parts outside the CDR3, is KAGVTQTPRYLIKTRGQQVTLSCSPISGHRSVSWYQQTPGQGLQFLFEYFSETQRNKGNFPGRFSGRQFSNSRSEMNVSTLELGDSALYLCASSLGASGATDTQYFGPGTRLTVL.

This clonotype was counted between two and nine times. The V and J genes are TRBV9 and TRBJ2-3; TRBD2 matches at 8 bases. CDR3 length: 16 amino acids. V shed 0 bases, J shed 3 bases, and the junction held 6 bases outside the gene matches. Germline V gives CDR1 SGDLS, CDR2 YYNGEE. CDR3 in amino acids: CASSVGGGLKTDTQYF. The CDR3 nucleotides read TGTGCCAGCAGCGTAGGCGGGGGGCTAAAAACAGATACGCAGTATTTT.

The sample holds a few counts of this clonotype. The rearrangement joins TRBV12-3 or TRBV12-4 to TRBJ2-7, with D perhaps TRBD1 (5 bases). This CDR3 comprises 14 residues. V gave up 5 bases and J gave up 2 bases, with 13 bases separating them. CDR3 loop: CASSIQEPPYEQYF. The CDR3 nucleotides are TGTGCCAGCAGTATACAGGAACCCCCCTACGAGCAGTACTTC.

This chain joins TRBV5-1 and TRBJ2-7, with TRBD1 identical over 12 bases. Germline CDR1 reads SGHRS; CDR2 reads YFSETQ. With V trimmed by 5 bases and J by 1 base, 4 bases remained unmatched. This CDR3 has 15 residues. The CDR3 region has the DNA TGCGCCAGCAGAACGGGACAGGGGGCATCCTACGAGCAGTACTTC. Encoded protein: CASRTGQGASYEQYF. The full variable domain, rest sourced from reference TRBV5-1 and TRBJ2-7, is KAGVTQTPRYLIKTRGQQVTLSCSPISGHRSVSWYQQTPGQGLQFLFEYFSETQRNKGNFPGRFSGRQFSNSRSEMNVSTLELGDSALYLCASRTGQGASYEQYFGPGTRLTVT.

The chain joins TRBV5-1 to TRBJ2-5, with 7 positions matching TRBD2. The CDR3 is 15 amino acids. With V trimmed by 1 base and J by 0 bases, 3 bases remained unmatched. CDR1 is SGHRS and CDR2 is YFSETQ in the germline V gene. The CDR3 nucleotides read TGCGCCAGCAGCTTGTCAGCGGGGAACCAAGAGACCCAGTACTTC. Translation: CASSLSAGNQETQYF. Filled out from reference TRBV5-1 and TRBJ2-5, the complete variable domain reads KAGVTQTPRYLIKTRGQQVTLSCSPISGHRSVSWYQQTPGQGLQFLFEYFSETQRNKGNFPGRFSGRQFSNSRSEMNVSTLELGDSALYLCASSLSAGNQETQYFGPGTRLLVL.

This clonotype was seen more than once but under ten times. The gene calls are TRBV7-2 and TRBJ2-7; the D call may be TRBD1 or TRBD2 (5 bases each). CDR1 and CDR2 from the germline V gene are SGHTA and FQGNSA. The ends were cut back, 6 bases at V and 4 bases at J, with 16 bases in the middle. The CDR3 totals 14 residues. The CDR3 loop reads CASRLRDGGYEQYF. The CDR3, as DNA: TGTGCCAGCAGACTACGGGACGGCGGGTACGAGCAGTACTTC.

In this sample, this clonotype turned up many times. The chain employs TRBV29-1 and TRBJ2-5; D possibly corresponds to TRBD2 (6 bases). The CDR3 is made up of 13 amino acids. CDR1 and CDR2 from the germline V gene are SQVTM and ANQGSEA. The V end was cut by 4 bases, the J end by 4 bases, with 13 bases between. The CDR3 is CSVATAGSETQYF. CDR3 nucleotides: TGCAGCGTTGCGACGGCGGGGTCAGAGACCCAGTACTTC.

This clonotype was detected many times. V gene TRBV11-2 combines with J gene TRBJ2-3; weak D call: TRBD1 (6 bases). The CDR3 is 13 residues long. Germline V gene data show CDR1 as SGHAT and CDR2 as FQNNGV. V dropped 5 bases and J dropped 7 bases, with 13 bases sitting between them. The CDR3 loop reads CASSTLGTYTQYF. DNA of the CDR3: TGTGCCAGCAGCACGCTCGGGACATATACGCAGTATTTT.

This clonotype was counted between two and nine times. This chain links TRBV19 with TRBJ2-1; D might be TRBD1 or TRBD2, each matching 5 bases. Germline lookup yields CDR1 LNHDA and CDR2 SQIVND (reference sequence). This CDR3 region has 15 residues. V shed 3 bases and J shed 1 base, with 10 bases lying between them. The CDR3 spells CASSIEGFSYNEQFF. The CDR3 DNA sequence: TGTGCCAGTAGTATCGAGGGGTTTTCCTACAATGAGCAGTTCTTC.

The chain carries TRBV7-9 and TRBJ2-7; TRBD1 matches at 8 bases. Germline V gene data show CDR1 as SEHNR and CDR2 as FQNEAQ (reference sequence). V shed 5 bases, J shed 7 bases, and the junction held 13 bases outside the gene matches. The CDR3 sequence is 15 residues long. The CDR3: CASSPKGQALREQYF. CDR3 nucleotides: TGTGCCAGCAGCCCAAAGGGACAGGCCTTGAGGGAGCAGTACTTC.

The chain links TRBV5-1 to TRBJ1-6, with a tentative D call TRBD1 (6 bases). Germline CDR1 SGHRS, CDR2 YFSETQ. V dropped 4 bases and J dropped 5 bases, with 13 bases sitting between them. The CDR3 is 15 residues long. CDR3 coding DNA: TGCGCCAGCAGCGCCCAAGGGGGGGATAATTCACCCCTCCACTTT. Translating it yields CASSAQGGDNSPLHF. The full variable domain, rest sourced from reference TRBV5-1 and TRBJ1-6, is KAGVTQTPRYLIKTRGQQVTLSCSPISGHRSVSWYQQTPGQGLQFLFEYFSETQRNKGNFPGRFSGRQFSNSRSEMNVSTLELGDSALYLCASSAQGGDNSPLHFGNGTRLTVT.

This clonotype has only a few counts. This chain connects TRBV11-1 to TRBJ2-1; D is uncertain. Germline V lookup: CDR1 SGHAT, CDR2 FQDESV (reference sequence). Trimming removed 4 bases from V and 10 bases from J, with 11 bases in between. This CDR3 contains 12 residues. The CDR3 protein is CASSSSWIEQFF. CDR3 DNA: TGTGCCAGCAGCTCCTCTTGGATCGAGCAGTTCTTC.

This clonotype was found a few times. V usage is TRBV12-3 or TRBV12-4 and J usage is TRBJ1-4; tentative D call: TRBD1 (6 bases). V lost 4 bases, J lost 6 bases, and 15 bases lay in between. The length of the CDR3 is 15 residues. CDR3 coding DNA: TGTGCCAGCAGTTCCGACAGGCTTAGGGATGAAAAACTGTTTTTT. Translating it yields CASSSDRLRDEKLFF.

The chain couples TRBV20-1 to TRBJ1-1; no reliable D call. CDR1 is DFQATT and CDR2 is SNEGSKA in the germline V gene (reference sequence). Trimming pared 6 bases from V and 2 bases from J, leaving 7 bases between. The CDR3 spans 11 residues. The CDR3 bases are TGCAGTGCCCCAGATAACACTGAAGCTTTCTTT. This translates into CSAPDNTEAFF.

The CDR3 here is CASSLGTSGGHNEQFF. The CDR3 DNA is TGTGCCAGCAGCTTGGGGACTAGCGGGGGACACAATGAGCAGTTCTTC. The chain recombines TRBV5-4 with TRBJ2-1; TRBD2 aligns across 13 bases. CDR1 SGHNT and CDR2 YYREEE come from the germline V gene (reference sequence). After removal of 0 bases from V and 5 bases from J, the junction contained 2 bases not matched to a gene. This CDR3 comprises 16 residues.

This clonotype was detected many times. CDR3 nucleotides: TGTGCCAGCAGCTTATTGATCGGGGTACCCACAGATACGCAGTATTTT. It encodes CASSLLIGVPTDTQYF. This chain uses TRBV7-2 with TRBJ2-3; possible D gene TRBD2, 5 bases. Germline loops: CDR1 SGHTA, CDR2 FQGNSA. The CDR3 is 16 amino acids. V dropped 2 bases and J dropped 2 bases, with 14 bases sitting between them.

The gene calls are TRBV7-9 and TRBJ2-1; 11 positions match TRBD2. V dropped 4 bases and J dropped 6; count of bases not matched to a gene: 5. The germline V gene has CDR1 SEHNR and CDR2 FQNEAQ (reference sequence). The CDR3 is made up of 15 amino acids. CDR3 sequence (DNA): TGTGCCAGCAGCTCACTAGCGGGGGAAGGCAATGAGCAGTTCTTC. Translation: CASSSLAGEGNEQFF.

This clonotype was observed a handful of times. The genes are TRBV11-2 and TRBJ2-5; D is perhaps TRBD1 (6 bases). The germline gives CDR1 SGHAT, CDR2 FQNNGV. The CDR3 totals 14 residues. The V and J ends lost 5 bases and 5 bases respectively, with 15 bases between them. CDR3 residues: CASSGSNREETQYF. CDR3 bases: TGTGCCAGCAGCGGATCGAACAGGGAGGAGACCCAGTACTTC.

J is TRBJ1-5 and V is TRBV5-1; D unresolved. There are 16 residues in the CDR3. Deletions cut 4 bases from V and 1 base from J, with 15 bases between. Germline lookup yields CDR1 SGHRS and CDR2 YFSETQ. The CDR3 DNA is TGCGCCAGCAGCCCTGAGCAGAGAAGCAGCAATCAGCCCCAGCATTTT. It specifies CASSPEQRSSNQPQHF.

V and J are TRBV7-2 and TRBJ2-7; D gene uncertain. CDR1 and CDR2 (germline): SGHTA, FQGNSA. V lost 2 bases and J lost 6, with 5 bases in between. The CDR3 has 11 residues. The CDR3 region is CASSLSLEQYF. The CDR3 coding sequence is TGTGCCAGCAGCTTAAGTCTCGAGCAGTACTTC.

This chain links TRBV9 with TRBJ1-5, with TRBD1 matching over 8 bases. Germline V gives CDR1 SGDLS, CDR2 YYNGEE. There are 16 residues in the CDR3. Trimming cost V 0 bases and J 3 bases; bases outside gene matches: 5. CDR3 in DNA: TGTGCCAGCAGCGTAGACGGGACAGGCTACAATCAGCCCCAGCATTTT. It encodes CASSVDGTGYNQPQHF. Variable domain in full (rest from reference TRBV9 and TRBJ1-5): DSGVTQTPKHLITATGQRVTLRCSPRSGDLSVYWYQQSLDQGLQFLIQYYNGEERAKGNILERFSAQQFPDLHSELNLSSLELGDSALYFCASSVDGTGYNQPQHFGDGTRLSIL.

The V gene is TRBV6-5, the J gene TRBJ1-6, with D possibly being TRBD1 (5 bases). Per germline, CDR1 MNHEY and CDR2 SVGAGI. CDR3 length: 14 residues. Trimming removed 1 base from V and 9 bases from J, with 10 bases in between. This chain's CDR3 is CASSYLQGSSPLHF. The CDR3 nucleotides read TGTGCCAGCAGTTACTTGCAGGGCTCTTCACCCCTCCACTTT.